This TCR beta chain was identified during a study of cytomegalovirus exposure and HLA in healthy donors. General observations from the study: The productive fraction for most TCR beta V segments was about 90% or about 30% in an earlier analysis. Later analysis associated a missense DCLRE1C variant with TCR beta V- and J-gene trimming. More clonal expansion characterized HLA-associated TCR beta chains than equally common others in a later analysis.

CDR1 and CDR2 (germline): SGHRS, YFSETQ. Losses at the gene ends were 0 bases for V and 6 bases for J; bases not matched to a gene: 5. There are 16 residues in the CDR3. Comment on this clone: Antigen specificity is unknown.

60 Vbeta and 13 Jbeta primers were used in PCR. Sequencing was performed with immunoSEQ multiplex PCR; in TCRdb, only in-frame clones are kept and a portion is missing. The data contain 100,000 to 120,000 clones, over 75% of them singletons. Material: PBMCs. The TCR was taken from a man aged 25 to 45 in good health and CMV-seropositive. This chain connects TRBV5-1 to TRBJ2-3; 12 nucleotides line up with TRBD2. The CDR3 region has the DNA TGCGCCAGCAGCTTGGCGACTAGCGGGGGTCGGGATACGCAGTATTTT. It specifies CASSLATSGGRDTQYF.